This entry features one T cell receptor (beta chain) sequence. Trimming at V came to 6 bases and at J to 16 bases, leaving 9 bases not matched to a gene. Germline CDR1 SGHTA, CDR2 FQGTGA. This CDR3 contains 12 residues. This sample is drawn from a study of control samples from healthy donors and cancer patients. Libraries were prepared by immunoSEQ multiplex PCR; TCRdb keeps only in-frame clonotypes and omits some of them. This table holds under 85,000 clones, around 84% found once. The chain has TRBV7-3 and TRBJ1-6; TRBD1 agrees at 7 bases. Sequences were obtained from PBMCs. This TCR was recovered from a woman between 50 and 59 years old with lung cancer. DNA for the CDR3: TGTGCCAGCAGGGAACAGGGGCCCGTTCTCCACTTT. Translated, it gives CASREQGPVLHF. Full variable domain (missing parts from reference TRBV7-3 and TRBJ1-6): GAGVSQTPSNKVTEKGKYVELRCDPISGHTALYWYRQSLGQGPEFLIYFQGTGAADDSGLPNDRFFAVRPEGSVSTLKIQRTERGDSAVYLCASREQGPVLHFGNGTRLTVT.